A selection of T cell receptor beta chains follows, all from one sample in a study of T cell clonotyping in hematopoietic cell transplantation. Profiling relied on immunoSEQ multiplex PCR, and the TCRdb table lists in-frame clones only, not all of them. The data contain over a thousand clones, approximately 72% of them singletons. This sample comprised PBMCs, obtained 30 days after allogeneic stem cell transplant. Receptor source: a male patient aged 55 to 70 who had an allogeneic stem cell transplant, so the T cells may come from the graft donor. Some clones in this sample may be carry-over from other donors' samples. Both conserved end residues are part of each CDR3. The D gene is left open where the match is weak. Part of the rows lack a size; the others show once, few, many or a class for expanded clones.

CSVEFSGGGTDTQYF	TGCAGCGTTGAATTCTCGGGAGGGGGCACAGATACGCAGTATTTT	TRBD2	.	TRBV29-1	TRBJ2-3
CASSLSWNTEAFF	TGCGCCAGCAGTTTATCCTGGAACACTGAAGCTTTCTTT	.	few	TRBV5-1	TRBJ1-1
CASFDYRGRELFF	TGTGCCAGCTTCGACTACAGGGGAAGGGAGCTGTTTTTT	TRBD1	.	TRBV2	TRBJ2-2
CASSSGSSIAKNIQYF	TGTGCCAGCAGCTCCGGGTCTTCTATAGCCAAAAACATTCAGTACTTC	.	.	TRBV5-8	TRBJ2-4
CASSRETGDGYTF	TGTGCCAGCTCAAGGGAGACAGGGGATGGCTACACCTTC	TRBD1	few	TRBV18	TRBJ1-2
CASRYGNTEAFF	TGCGCCAGCAGATACGGGAACACTGAAGCTTTCTTT	.	.	TRBV5-1	TRBJ1-1
CATSRVRQKGNQPQHF	TGTGCCACCAGCAGAGTCAGACAGAAGGGCAATCAGCCCCAGCATTTT	.	.	TRBV15	TRBJ1-5
CASSRTVQETQYF	TGTGCCAGCAGCCGGACGGTTCAAGAGACCCAGTACTTC	.	.	TRBV7-2	TRBJ2-5
CASSGGGGHNQPQHF	TGTGCCAGCAGTGGTGGAGGGGGCCACAATCAGCCCCAGCATTTT	TRBD1	.	TRBV2	TRBJ1-5
CASSPVPGANEKLFF	TGTGCCAGCAGTCCGGTACCGGGGGCTAATGAAAAACTGTTTTTT	.	.	TRBV5-6	TRBJ1-4
CASSVGTAEGGEKLFF	TGTGCCAGCAGCGTAGGGACCGCCGAAGGGGGTGAAAAACTGTTTTTT	.	.	TRBV9	TRBJ1-4
CASSTAGGAGYEQYF	TGTGCCAGTAGTACAGCAGGGGGCGCTGGCTACGAGCAGTACTTC	TRBD1	.	TRBV19	TRBJ2-7
CASSSSQAADTEAFF	TGTGCCAGCAGCTCATCACAGGCGGCAGACACTGAAGCTTTCTTT	.	.	TRBV5-4	TRBJ1-1
CASSQDSVRGHTF	TGTGCCAGCAGCCAAGATAGCGTCAGGGGTCACACCTTC	.	.	TRBV14	TRBJ1-2
CSVGPAIRAFF	TGCAGCGTTGGCCCAGCGATTCGGGCTTTCTTT	.	.	TRBV29-1	TRBJ1-1
CASSWGSLNTEAFF	TGTGCCAGCAGCTGGGGCAGCTTGAACACTGAAGCTTTCTTT	.	once	TRBV5-8	TRBJ1-1
CASSPRQGKTYEQYF	TGTGCCAGCAGCCCCCGACAGGGGAAAACCTACGAGCAGTACTTC	TRBD1	few	TRBV5-4	TRBJ2-7
CASSYDSLSYEQYF	TGTGCCAGCAGTTACGACAGCCTTTCCTACGAGCAGTACTTC	.	.	TRBV6-5	TRBJ2-7
CASSLDETNYGYTF	TGTGCCAGCAGCTTGGATGAGACTAACTATGGCTACACCTTC	.	.	TRBV7-8	TRBJ1-2
CASLSGRAGEQFF	TGTGCCAGTCTCAGCGGGAGGGCTGGAGAGCAGTTCTTC	TRBD2	.	TRBV19	TRBJ2-1
CASRKGARVNTEAFF	TGTGCCAGCAGGAAGGGGGCGCGGGTGAACACTGAAGCTTTCTTT	TRBD1	.	TRBV6-5	TRBJ1-1
CAWSLSGTGRANTEAFF	TGTGCCTGGAGTTTGTCCGGGACAGGGAGGGCGAACACTGAAGCTTTCTTT	TRBD1	.	TRBV30	TRBJ1-1
CASSLSPSGGSDTQYF	TGTGCCAGCAGTTTATCCCCTAGCGGGGGGTCAGATACGCAGTATTTT	TRBD2	.	TRBV27	TRBJ2-3
CASSLSGAGLQPQHF	TGTGCCAGCAGCTTGTCCGGGGCCGGGTTGCAGCCCCAGCATTTT	.	.	TRBV4-2	TRBJ1-5
CASSFSSGGAVFF	TGTGCCAGCAGCTTTTCGTCGGGGGGGGCGGTGTTTTTT	TRBD2	.	TRBV11-3	TRBJ2-2
CASSEWRQGGTGELFF	TGTGCCAGCAGTGAATGGCGACAGGGGGGCACCGGGGAGCTGTTTTTT	TRBD1	.	TRBV25-1	TRBJ2-2
CASSVGAGTSYEQYF	TGTGCCAGCAGCGTAGGTGCGGGAACCTCCTACGAGCAGTACTTC	.	.	TRBV9	TRBJ2-7
CASSLVSGANVLTF	TGTGCCAGCAGCTTAGTCTCTGGGGCCAACGTCCTGACTTTC	.	.	TRBV13	TRBJ2-6
CASTVGQGPHEQYF	TGTGCCAGCACCGTAGGACAGGGGCCCCACGAGCAGTACTTC	TRBD1	.	TRBV11-1	TRBJ2-7
CASSPDWGHNSPLHF	TGTGCCAGCAGCCCCGATTGGGGGCATAATTCACCCCTCCACTTT	.	.	TRBV11-2	TRBJ1-6
CASSYLSTVTYGYTF	TGTGCCAGCAGTTACTTGTCCACCGTTACCTATGGCTACACCTTC	.	.	TRBV6-6	TRBJ1-2
CASSPTSGKNIQYF	TGCGCCAGCAGTCCCACTTCAGGCAAAAACATTCAGTACTTC	.	few	TRBV5-1	TRBJ2-4
CASRADGSGNTIYF	TGCGCCAGCAGGGCGGACGGCTCTGGAAACACCATATATTTT	.	.	TRBV5-1	TRBJ1-3
CASSKVLGEGWRDQPQHF	TGTGCCAGCAGCAAAGTCCTAGGGGAGGGATGGAGAGATCAGCCCCAGCATTTT	.	few	TRBV21-1	TRBJ1-5
CSVRLAEAFF	TGCAGCGTTCGACTAGCTGAAGCTTTCTTT	.	.	TRBV29-1	TRBJ1-1
CASSSTGQGWADTQYF	TGCGCCAGCAGCTCTACAGGACAGGGCTGGGCAGATACGCAGTATTTT	TRBD1	.	TRBV5-1	TRBJ2-3
CASSGAVNTEAFF	TGTGCCAGCTCCGGGGCCGTGAACACTGAAGCTTTCTTT	.	.	TRBV18	TRBJ1-1
CASSQREEETEAFF	TGTGCCAGCAGCCAACGGGAAGAAGAGACTGAAGCTTTCTTT	.	.	TRBV4-2	TRBJ1-1
CASSISSTGPTNEKLFF	TGTGCCAGTAGTATATCCTCTACAGGGCCAACTAATGAAAAACTGTTTTTT	.	.	TRBV19	TRBJ1-4
CATSEGSYGYTF	TGTGCCACATCGGAGGGTTCCTATGGCTACACCTTC	.	large	TRBV19	TRBJ1-2
CSGNLQGAWETQYF	TGCAGCGGAAATCTACAGGGGGCTTGGGAGACCCAGTACTTC	TRBD1	.	TRBV29-1	TRBJ2-5
CASSDVENTEAFF	TGTGCCAGCAGTGACGTCGAGAACACTGAAGCTTTCTTT	.	.	TRBV6-4	TRBJ1-1
CAGLGASQETQYF	TGTGCCGGATTAGGGGCCAGCCAAGAGACCCAGTACTTC	.	few	TRBV30	TRBJ2-5
CASSVTGGPLGTEAFF	TGTGCCAGCAGCGTGACAGGGGGTCCCTTGGGCACTGAAGCTTTCTTT	TRBD1	.	TRBV9	TRBJ1-1
CASSNTRAAEQYF	TGTGCCAGCAGCAATACCAGGGCGGCCGAGCAGTACTTC	.	.	TRBV6-5	TRBJ2-7
CASSPMGTNYEQYF	TGTGCCAGCAGCCCCATGGGGACAAACTACGAGCAGTACTTC	.	.	TRBV9	TRBJ2-7
CASIEHSGSPYGYTF	TGCGCCAGCATTGAACACTCGGGATCGCCCTATGGCTACACCTTC	.	.	TRBV5-1	TRBJ1-2
CASSTTGSYYGYTF	TGTGCCAGCTCAACTACGGGCAGTTACTATGGCTACACCTTC	.	few	TRBV18	TRBJ1-2
CASSNEGFNEQFF	TGTGCCAGTAGCAACGAAGGGTTCAATGAGCAGTTCTTC	.	.	TRBV19	TRBJ2-1
CASRASGSDEQYF	TGTGCCAGCAGGGCTAGCGGGAGCGACGAGCAGTACTTC	TRBD2	.	TRBV7-2	TRBJ2-7
CAWSVGERQPQHF	TGTGCCTGGAGTGTGGGGGAACGGCAGCCCCAGCATTTT	.	.	TRBV30	TRBJ1-5
CASSASMGARSPLHF	TGTGCCAGCAGCGCTTCCATGGGGGCCCGCTCACCCCTCCACTTT	.	.	TRBV9	TRBJ1-6